These 32 T cell receptor beta chains originate from one sample sequenced in a study of shared clonotypes between healthy human individuals. Using immunoSEQ multiplex PCR, the repertoire was profiled, and TCRdb retains in-frame clones only, with some absent. The sample consists of approximately 720,000 clones, about three quarters of them appearing once. The sequenced sample was memory CD4+ T cells sorted from blood. Subset given: CD45RA-negative fraction. All receptors come from a woman aged 30 to 39 in good health.

The J gene is TRBJ2-7, the V gene TRBV10-1; D unclear. Germline CDR1 reads WNHNN; CDR2 reads SYGVQD (reference sequence). The CDR3 runs 16 residues. With 3 bases removed from V and 0 bases from J, the gap between germline ends came to 15 bases. CDR3 residues: CASSDLTKGSSYEQYF. CDR3 coding DNA: TGCGCCAGCAGTGACCTAACAAAAGGATCCTCCTACGAGCAGTACTTC.

This clone was detected once. The J gene is TRBJ2-5, the V gene TRBV15; 12 nucleotides match TRBD1. The germline CDR1 and CDR2 sequences are LNHNV and YYDKDF (reference sequence). J lost 2 bases, V lost 7 bases, and 5 bases had no gene match. The CDR3 spans 15 residues. The CDR3 DNA follows: TGTGCCACCACTAGGGACAGGGGGCATCAAGAGACCCAGTACTTC. Its translation is CATTRDRGHQETQYF.

The V gene is TRBV5-8, the J gene TRBJ2-5; D unresolved. The V gene lost 2 bases and the J gene lost 4 bases, with 15 bases spanning the gap. From germline, CDR1 is SGHTS and CDR2 YDEGEE. CDR3 length: 15 amino acids. The CDR3 DNA follows: TGTGCCAGCAGCTTTAAATTGCCAGGTCCAGAGACCCAGTACTTC. Protein sequence: CASSFKLPGPETQYF.

The chain combines TRBV28 with TRBJ1-1; D is uncertain. Germline values: CDR1 MDHEN, CDR2 SYDVKM. There are 13 residues in the CDR3. Trimming left V 7 bases short and J 4 bases short, with 13 bases between. The CDR3 region is CASKVSGITEAFF. The DNA of the CDR3 is TGTGCCAGCAAGGTGTCGGGGATCACTGAAGCTTTCTTT.

This sequence joins TRBV11-2 and TRBJ2-1; 8 nucleotides match TRBD2. Germline V gives CDR1 SGHAT, CDR2 FQNNGV. The CDR3 is 15 amino acids. Trimming cost V 6 bases and J 4 bases; bases outside gene matches: 8. CDR3: CASSSRSGGYNEQFF. The CDR3 DNA follows: TGTGCCAGCAGTTCTCGCAGCGGGGGTTACAATGAGCAGTTCTTC. The full variable domain, its missing parts supplied by reference TRBV11-2 and TRBJ2-1, is EAGVAQSPRYKIIEKRQSVAFWCNPISGHATLYWYQQILGQGPKLLIQFQNNGVVDDSQLPKDRFSAERLKGVDSTLKIQPAKLEDSAVYLCASSSRSGGYNEQFFGPGTRLTVL.

The chain has TRBV9 and TRBJ2-5; 10 nucleotides match TRBD2. Germline V gives CDR1 SGDLS, CDR2 YYNGEE. V lost 4 bases to trimming and J lost 4 bases; unmatched junction nucleotides: 7. The CDR3 runs 15 residues. The CDR3 DNA sequence: TGTGCCAGCAGCTTTTCTAGCGGGAGTTCAGAGACCCAGTACTTC. It codes for CASSFSSGSSETQYF.

The chain links TRBV19 to TRBJ2-2; tentative D call: TRBD1 (5 bases). Germline CDR1 LNHDA, CDR2 SQIVND (reference sequence). The CDR3 is 14 amino acids. V was clipped by 0 bases and J by 7 bases, with 9 bases between them. This chain's CDR3 is CASSIERGNGELFF. The CDR3 DNA reads TGTGCCAGTAGTATAGAAAGGGGAAACGGGGAGCTGTTTTTT.

This clone was seen ten or more times. The CDR3 nucleotides are TGCGCCAGCAGCGTAAGCTTCACAGATACGCAGTATTTT. Amino acid sequence: CASSVSFTDTQYF. The V call is TRBV5-1, the J call TRBJ2-3; D is unresolved. Between the trimmed V and J ends, which lost 4 bases and 2 bases, there was a span of 8 bases. This CDR3 has 13 amino acids. Germline CDR1 and CDR2: SGHRS and YFSETQ. The full variable domain, in which reference TRBV5-1 and TRBJ2-3 provide the parts outside the CDR3, is KAGVTQTPRYLIKTRGQQVTLSCSPISGHRSVSWYQQTPGQGLQFLFEYFSETQRNKGNFPGRFSGRQFSNSRSEMNVSTLELGDSALYLCASSVSFTDTQYFGPGTRLTVL.

The rearrangement uses TRBV11-2 and TRBJ2-5, with unresolved D. Trimming pared 0 bases from V and 0 bases from J, leaving 8 bases between. CDR3 length: 15 amino acids. Germline CDR1 reads SGHAT; CDR2 reads FQNNGV. CDR3: CASSLEWTYQETQYF. The CDR3 region has the DNA TGTGCCAGCAGCTTAGAGTGGACGTACCAAGAGACCCAGTACTTC.

The chain uses TRBV2 and TRBJ2-1; TRBD2 aligns across 9 bases. The CDR3 loop spans 16 amino acids. The germline gives CDR1 SNHLY, CDR2 FYNNEI. V lost 7 bases, J lost 7 bases, and 14 bases stayed unmatched. CDR3 in DNA: TGTGCCAGCATTCCAATAGCGGGAGCGTCATGGAATGAGCAGTTCTTC. Residues: CASIPIAGASWNEQFF. Looking up the rest from reference TRBV2 and TRBJ2-1 gives the full variable domain: EPEVTQTPSHQVTQMGQEVILRCVPISNHLYFYWYRQILGQKVEFLVSFYNNEISEKSEIFDDQFSVERPDGSNFTLKIRSTKLEDSAMYFCASIPIAGASWNEQFFGPGTRLTVL.

The rearrangement links TRBV27 to TRBJ1-2, with 10 bases matching TRBD1. V trimming: 5 bases; J trimming: 8 bases; junction bases outside the gene matches: 11. CDR3 length equals 15 residues. Germline loops: CDR1 MNHEY, CDR2 SMNVEV (reference sequence). CDR3 bases: TGTGCCAGCAGTCCGAAGGGACAGGGGAAGTGGGGCTACACCTTC. As protein: CASSPKGQGKWGYTF.

The CDR3 DNA reads TGTGCCAGCAGTCCCGCGGGGGACAGGGACACTGAAGCTTTCTTT. This sequence encodes CASSPAGDRDTEAFF. The genes are TRBV28 and TRBJ1-1; 9 nucleotides agree with TRBD1. J gave up 3 bases and V 5 bases, and 7 bases lay outside the gene matches. The CDR3 totals 15 residues. CDR1 is MDHEN, CDR2 SYDVKM, per germline. Full variable domain (remainder filled in from reference TRBV28 and TRBJ1-1): DVKVTQSSRYLVKRTGEKVFLECVQDMDHENMFWYRQDPGLGLRLIYFSYDVKMKEKGDIPEGYSVSREKKERFSLILESASTNQTSMYLCASSPAGDRDTEAFFGQGTRLTVV.

The V call is TRBV30, the J call TRBJ1-3, with a weak D call TRBD1 (5 bases). Trimming removed 2 bases at V and 4 bases at J, with 15 bases between. The CDR3 totals 15 residues. The germline gives CDR1 GTSNPN, CDR2 SVGIG (reference sequence). The CDR3 spells CAWSQGLSGGNTIYF. Written as DNA, the CDR3 is TGTGCCTGGAGTCAGGGACTTTCGGGGGGAAACACCATATATTTT.

The rearrangement joins TRBV7-2 to TRBJ2-1; the match to TRBD1 covers 7 bases. V was pared by 5 bases and J by 6 bases, with 7 bases of the junction left unmatched. The CDR3 runs 14 residues. Germline V gives CDR1 SGHTA, CDR2 FQGNSA. DNA of the CDR3: TGTGCCAGCAGCCTTTCGACAGGGCTCAATGAGCAGTTCTTC. Its protein product is CASSLSTGLNEQFF.

The chain joins TRBV5-1 to TRBJ1-4; no reliable D call. V was pared by 7 bases and J by 11 bases, with 18 bases between. This CDR3 comprises 13 residues. CDR1 and CDR2 (germline): SGHRS, YFSETQ. CDR3 amino acids: CASPGLIMRKLFF. Written as DNA, the CDR3 is TGCGCCAGCCCGGGCCTCATTATGAGGAAACTGTTTTTT.

The V call is TRBV6-6, the J call TRBJ2-1; 8 nucleotides line up with TRBD2. The junction had 16 bases not matched to a gene; V was cut back by 8 bases and J by 7 bases. Germline assignment: CDR1 MNHNY and CDR2 SVGAGI (reference sequence). This CDR3 has 16 residues. For the CDR3, the DNA is TGTGCCAGCGAAGCAGTTAGCGGGAAAAAGGGGAATGAGCAGTTCTTC. This translates into CASEAVSGKKGNEQFF.

This chain uses TRBV30 with TRBJ2-6; 7 bases are shared with TRBD2. The CDR3 length is 14 residues. V was pared by 5 bases and J by 0 bases, with 1 base of the junction left unmatched. CDR1 and CDR2 from the germline V gene are GTSNPN and SVGIG (reference sequence). DNA of the CDR3: TGTGCCTGGGCTAGCGGCTCTGGGGCCAACGTCCTGACTTTC. It specifies CAWASGSGANVLTF.

This chain links TRBV27 with TRBJ2-1; D possibly corresponds to TRBD1 (6 bases). CDR3 length equals 18 residues. Between the trimmed V and J ends, which lost 5 bases and 4 bases, there was a span of 24 bases. The germline V gene encodes CDR1 MNHEY and CDR2 SMNVEV (reference sequence). CDR3 amino acids: CASSPTSAQGIRYNEQFF. The CDR3 nucleotides read TGTGCCAGCAGTCCCACAAGCGCTCAGGGGATTAGATACAATGAGCAGTTCTTC.

The rearrangement uses TRBV7-2 and TRBJ2-3; no reliable D call. CDR1 and CDR2 from the germline V gene are SGHTA and FQGNSA. The CDR3 contains 11 residues. V shed 3 bases and J shed 5 bases, with 3 bases lying between them. The CDR3 nucleotides are TGTGCCAGCAGCTTGAAAGATACGCAGTATTTT. This encodes CASSLKDTQYF. The full variable domain, with the rest looked up from reference TRBV7-2 and TRBJ2-3, is GAGVSQSPSNKVTEKGKDVELRCDPISGHTALYWYRQSLGQGLEFLIYFQGNSAPDKSGLPSDRFSAERTGGSVSTLTIQRTQQEDSAVYLCASSLKDTQYFGPGTRLTVL.

This rearrangement joins TRBV7-8 to TRBJ2-7; D gene uncertain. The CDR3 extends over 12 amino acids. Trimming took off 7 bases at V and 13 bases at J, with 20 bases between the two ends. Per the germline V gene, CDR1 is SGHVS and CDR2 is FQNEAQ. The CDR3 is CASKATAPPIYF. In DNA form, the CDR3 reads TGTGCCAGCAAGGCTACCGCACCTCCCATCTACTTC.

The rearrangement uses TRBV29-1 and TRBJ2-5; D is ambiguous. CDR3 length: 13 amino acids. The germline CDR1 and CDR2 sequences are SQVTM and ANQGSEA. The germline V and J ends were trimmed by 2 bases and 2 bases, with 9 bases remaining between them. The CDR3 protein is CSVEIRIQETQYF. The CDR3 nucleotides read TGCAGCGTTGAAATCCGGATACAAGAGACCCAGTACTTC.

The chain recombines TRBV28 with TRBJ1-2, with D uncertain. Germline V gives CDR1 MDHEN, CDR2 SYDVKM. V was trimmed by 2 bases and J by 7 bases, leaving 17 bases between them. The CDR3 runs 15 residues. The chain's CDR3 is CASSLSSQAQSGYTF. CDR3 DNA: TGTGCCAGCAGTTTAAGCTCCCAGGCACAATCTGGCTACACCTTC.

The chain employs TRBV5-8 and TRBJ1-1, with 10 bases lining up with TRBD1. The germline gives CDR1 SGHTS, CDR2 YDEGEE. Trimming removed 4 bases from V and 0 bases from J; junction bases left unmatched: 3. This CDR3 is built from 15 residues. The CDR3 protein is CASSRGTGVNTEAFF. The CDR3 bases are TGTGCCAGCAGCCGGGGGACAGGGGTGAACACTGAAGCTTTCTTT.

With regard to this clone: At one end the junction does not follow the germline gene, possibly because of a read error. This chain joins TRBV28 and TRBJ2-4, with a possible D match to TRBD1 (5 bases). Per the germline V gene, CDR1 is MDHEN and CDR2 is SYDVKM. This CDR3 spans 11 amino acids. CDR3 DNA sequence: TGTGCCAGCAGTCCAGGGCATACGTGGGTTTTC. Its translation: CASSPGHTWVF.

The sample holds one count of this clone. V gene TRBV18 combines with J gene TRBJ2-2; TRBD2 is a possible D gene (7 bases). The CDR3 spans 18 residues. Per the germline V gene, CDR1 is KGHSH and CDR2 is LQKENI. V lost 0 bases to trimming and J lost 0 bases, with 14 bases between them. The CDR3 sequence: CASSPPVAGAANTGELFF. In nucleotides, the CDR3 is TGTGCCAGCTCACCACCCGTGGCGGGGGCGGCGAACACCGGGGAGCTGTTTTTT.

V gene TRBV27 combines with J gene TRBJ2-6, with D perhaps TRBD2 (7 bases). The CDR3 extends over 19 amino acids. CDR1 is MNHEY, CDR2 SMNVEV, per germline (reference sequence). V gave up 4 bases and J gave up 0 bases, with 19 bases separating them. For the CDR3, the DNA is TGTGCCAGCAGTTCCCTAGGGGGAGGGTCCCACTCTGGGGCCAACGTCCTGACTTTC. Protein product: CASSSLGGGSHSGANVLTF.

The V and J genes are TRBV6-5 and TRBJ2-1, with D possibly being TRBD1 or TRBD2 (5 bases each). Germline V lookup: CDR1 MNHEY, CDR2 SVGAGI. The CDR3 loop spans 15 amino acids. V was shortened by 5 bases and J by 2 bases, with 13 bases between the two germline ends. The CDR3 DNA reads TGTGCCAGCAGTGACTTTGGGGGACCCTACAATGAGCAGTTCTTC. Its translation: CASSDFGGPYNEQFF.

J is TRBJ2-1 and V is TRBV19; 12 bases align to TRBD2. V dropped 6 bases and J dropped 1; count of bases not matched to a gene: 13. The CDR3 length is 19 residues. Looked up from germline, CDR1 is LNHDA and CDR2 is SQIVND (reference sequence). CDR3 in amino acids: CASRRVGATSGRSYNEQFF. As DNA, the CDR3 is TGTGCCAGTAGGCGGGTTGGGGCTACTAGCGGGAGGTCCTACAATGAGCAGTTCTTC.

V and J are TRBV7-9 and TRBJ2-1, with TRBD2 identical over 7 bases. Losses at the gene ends were 6 bases for V and 0 bases for J; bases not matched to a gene: 11. The CDR3 is made up of 17 amino acids. In germline, CDR1 is SEHNR, CDR2 FQNEAQ (reference sequence). DNA for the CDR3: TGTGCCAGCAGTGAGGCGGGAGTAACAAGCTCCTACAATGAGCAGTTCTTC. Its protein product is CASSEAGVTSSYNEQFF. The variable domain in full, with the rest retrieved from reference TRBV7-9 and TRBJ2-1, is DTGVSQNPRHKITKRGQNVTFRCDPISEHNRLYWYRQTLGQGPEFLTYFQNEAQLEKSRLLSDRFSAERPKGSFSTLEIQRTEQGDSAMYLCASSEAGVTSSYNEQFFGPGTRLTVL.

The chain employs TRBV27 and TRBJ2-7, with 10 bases aligning to TRBD2. Germline V CDR1 and CDR2: MNHEY, SMNVEV (reference sequence). There are 17 residues in the CDR3. V was clipped by 4 bases and J by 3 bases; unmatched bases: 12. CDR3 DNA sequence: TGTGCCAGCAGTTCCCCCAGTAGGACTAGCGGCAACTACGAGCAGTACTTC. Residues: CASSSPSRTSGNYEQYF.

At least ten counts were recorded for this clone. This chain uses TRBV11-3 with TRBJ2-7, with 8 bases matching TRBD2. Germline V CDR1 and CDR2: SGHNT, YENEEA. J gave up 3 bases and V 3 bases, and 13 bases lay outside the gene matches. CDR3 size: 17 residues. The CDR3 DNA sequence: TGTGCCAGCAGCTTGGGGTTAGCGGGAACGGAATTCTACGAGCAGTACTTC. It specifies CASSLGLAGTEFYEQYF.

Many counts were recorded for this clone. V and J are TRBV25-1 and TRBJ2-7; TRBD1 aligns across 7 bases. Germline trimming cut 4 bases from V and 0 bases from J; bases unmatched to any gene: 6. This CDR3 is 15 amino acids long. Germline V CDR1 and CDR2: MGHDK, SYGVNS. DNA for the CDR3: TGTGCCAGCAGTGGGGACAGAGACCCCTCCTACGAGCAGTACTTC. Protein product: CASSGDRDPSYEQYF.